This T cell receptor (beta chain) was sequenced during a study of blood T cell repertoires in COVID-19. The overall study: The samples span acute and convalescent COVID-19 from the United States, Italy and Spain.

Assay: immunoSEQ multiplex PCR; the TCRdb copy retains only in-frame clones and omits some. The sample holds 150,000 or so clones, more than 70% seen once. Per the germline V gene, CDR1 is DFQATT and CDR2 is SNEGSKA (reference sequence). The CDR3 length is 14 residues. Trimming removed 3 bases from V and 2 bases from J, with 12 bases in between. This clone came up a few times. The chain carries TRBV20-1 and TRBJ2-3; maybe TRBD1 (5 bases). The sequence came from a man aged 55 to 69 with active or convalescent COVID-19. Sequenced sample: peripheral blood. CDR3 sequence: CSASSGPITDTQYF. In DNA form, the CDR3 reads TGCAGTGCTAGTTCAGGGCCGATCACAGATACGCAGTATTTT.